The sequence of this TCR beta chain was determined in a study of beta chain features in type 1 diabetes. General observations from the study: TCRB CDR3s from Type 1 diabetes patients were moderately but significantly shorter in all four CD4+ subsets. For patients, the naive, central memory and Treg TCRB repertoires appeared more alike than for healthy donors.

The length of the CDR3 is 13 residues. Per the germline V gene, CDR1 is SSHAT and CDR2 is FNYEAQ (reference sequence). This clone was picked up a small number of times. The antigen is unknown. A junction boundary mismatches the germline segment, possibly from a read error. Cell sorting via CD45RO/CCR7/CD25/CD127/CD95/CD27 was performed to obtain CD4+ naive, central memory, regulatory and stem cell-like memory cells. The whole isolated RNA underwent reverse transcription, so sequencing captured expressed TCRB transcripts. The average output of naive, central memory and regulatory T cell samples was about 3.3 million reads. Sequencing used immunoSEQ multiplex PCR; TCRdb keeps in-frame clones, though not all of them. Of some 270,000 clones listed, around 9.9% were seen once; the top ten hold over 0.015%.

The sequencing input was naive CD4+ T cells from blood. This TCR came from a young man with type 1 diabetes. The chain combines TRBV7-7 with TRBJ2-1; the D is unclear. DNA of the CDR3: TGTGCTAGCAGCTTAGGGCTTCGGGATGAGCAGTTCTTC. Protein: CASSLGLRDEQFF.